This T cell receptor (beta chain) was found in a study of blood T cell repertoires in COVID-19. Study details: Specimens from acute and convalescent COVID-19 originated in the United States, Italy and Spain.

Authors' analysis steps: Reference gene primer amplification gave nucleated cell count estimates. Sequencing used immunoSEQ multiplex PCR; TCRdb keeps in-frame clones, though not all of them. The V and J calls and the clone size are those of that table, but D and trimming were determined from the DNA. Of roughly 340,000 clones in the sample, around 87% are singletons; the top ten hold roughly 6.3%. While infection was still active, Seattle patients were enrolled and then followed longitudinally. The receptor's source is a woman in her fifties or sixties with COVID-19, enrolled during active disease. The sequencing sample was made of peripheral blood.

CDR3: CASSQEEGQGYEKLFF. The CDR3 coding sequence is TGCGCCAGCAGCCAAGAGGAAGGACAGGGTTATGAAAAACTGTTTTTT. The J gene is TRBJ1-4, the V gene TRBV4-1; TRBD1 matches at 8 bases. The J segment lost 6 bases and the V segment lost 0 bases, leaving 6 bases of the junction unmatched. CDR3 size: 16 residues. Germline loops: CDR1 MGHRA, CDR2 YSYEKL.